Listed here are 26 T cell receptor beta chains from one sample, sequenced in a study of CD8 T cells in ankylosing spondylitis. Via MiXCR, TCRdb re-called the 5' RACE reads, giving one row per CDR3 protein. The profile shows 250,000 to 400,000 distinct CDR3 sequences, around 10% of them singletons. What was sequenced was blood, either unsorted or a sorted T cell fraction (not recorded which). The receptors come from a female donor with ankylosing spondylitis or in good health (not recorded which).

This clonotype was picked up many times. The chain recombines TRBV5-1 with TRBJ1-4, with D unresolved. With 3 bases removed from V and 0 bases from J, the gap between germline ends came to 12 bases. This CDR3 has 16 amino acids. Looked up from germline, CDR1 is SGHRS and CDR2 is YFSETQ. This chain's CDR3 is CASSSVGMTTNEKLFF. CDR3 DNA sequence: TGCGCCAGCAGCTCCGTTGGAATGACAACTAATGAAAAACTGTTTTTT.

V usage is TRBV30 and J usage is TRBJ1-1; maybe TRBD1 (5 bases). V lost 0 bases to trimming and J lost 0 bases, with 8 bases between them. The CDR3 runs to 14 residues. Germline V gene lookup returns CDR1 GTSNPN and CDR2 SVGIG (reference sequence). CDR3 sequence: CAWSVGAVNTEAFF. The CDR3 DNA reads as TGTGCCTGGAGTGTAGGGGCGGTGAACACTGAAGCTTTCTTT. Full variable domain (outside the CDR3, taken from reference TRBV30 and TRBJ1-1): SQTIHQWPATLVQPVGSPLSLECTVEGTSNPNLYWYRQAAGRGLQLLFYSVGIGQISSEVPQNLSASRPQDRQFILSSKKLLLSDSGFYLCAWSVGAVNTEAFFGQGTRLTVV.

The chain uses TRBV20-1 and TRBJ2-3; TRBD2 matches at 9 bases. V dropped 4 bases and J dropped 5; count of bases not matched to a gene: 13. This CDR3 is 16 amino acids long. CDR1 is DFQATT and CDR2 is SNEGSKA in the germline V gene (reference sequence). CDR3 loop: CSAMGVAGARGDTQYF. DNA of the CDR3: TGCAGTGCTATGGGCGTAGCGGGAGCGCGCGGAGATACGCAGTATTTT.

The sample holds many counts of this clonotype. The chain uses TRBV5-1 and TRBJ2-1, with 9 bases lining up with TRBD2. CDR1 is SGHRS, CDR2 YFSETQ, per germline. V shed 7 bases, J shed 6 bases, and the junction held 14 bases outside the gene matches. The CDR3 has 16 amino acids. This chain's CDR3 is CASFYSPGLASNEQFF. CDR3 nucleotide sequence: TGCGCCAGCTTTTATAGTCCGGGACTAGCTTCCAATGAGCAGTTCTTC.

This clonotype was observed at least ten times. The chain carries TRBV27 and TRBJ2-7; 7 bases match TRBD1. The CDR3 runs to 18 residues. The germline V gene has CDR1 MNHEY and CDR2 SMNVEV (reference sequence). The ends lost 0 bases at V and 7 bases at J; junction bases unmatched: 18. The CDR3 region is CASSLSSPGQSPPREQYF. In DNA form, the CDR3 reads TGTGCCAGCAGTTTATCGAGCCCGGGACAGTCTCCCCCTCGGGAGCAGTACTTC.

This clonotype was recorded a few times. CDR3: CASSTGGETQYF. The CDR3 DNA reads TGTGCCAGCAGCACAGGAGGGGAGACCCAGTACTTC. The chain employs TRBV7-9 and TRBJ2-5, with D perhaps matching TRBD2 (6 bases). CDR3 length: 12 residues. Germline loops: CDR1 SEHNR, CDR2 FQNEAQ (reference sequence). V lost 5 bases, J lost 5 bases, and 9 bases lay in between.

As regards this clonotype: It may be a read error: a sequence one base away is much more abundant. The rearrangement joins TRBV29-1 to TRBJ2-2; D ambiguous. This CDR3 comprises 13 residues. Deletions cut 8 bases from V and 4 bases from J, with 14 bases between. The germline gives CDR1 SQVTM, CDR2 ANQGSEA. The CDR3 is CSLVRSPTGELFF. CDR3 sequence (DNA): TGCAGCCTTGTCAGGTCTCCCACCGGGGAGCTGTTTTTT.

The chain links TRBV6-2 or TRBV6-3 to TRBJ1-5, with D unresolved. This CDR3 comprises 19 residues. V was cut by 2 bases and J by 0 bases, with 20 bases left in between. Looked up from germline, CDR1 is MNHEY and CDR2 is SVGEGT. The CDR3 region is CASSYRPREAVYSNQPQHF. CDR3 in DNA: TGTGCCAGCAGTTACCGTCCAAGGGAGGCTGTATATAGCAATCAGCCCCAGCATTTT.

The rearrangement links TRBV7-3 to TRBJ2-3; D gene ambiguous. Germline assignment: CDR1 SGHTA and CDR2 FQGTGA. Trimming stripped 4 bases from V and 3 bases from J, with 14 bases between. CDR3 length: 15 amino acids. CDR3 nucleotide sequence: TGTGCCAGCAGCTCGCTACCCGGGCTTACAGATACGCAGTATTTT. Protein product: CASSSLPGLTDTQYF.

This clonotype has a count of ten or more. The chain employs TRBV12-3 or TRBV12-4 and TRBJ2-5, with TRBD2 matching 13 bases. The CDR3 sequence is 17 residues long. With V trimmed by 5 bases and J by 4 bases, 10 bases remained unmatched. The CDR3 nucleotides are TGTGCCAGCAGTCCCCGTACTAGCGGGAGGGCCAGAGAGACCCAGTACTTC. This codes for CASSPRTSGRARETQYF.

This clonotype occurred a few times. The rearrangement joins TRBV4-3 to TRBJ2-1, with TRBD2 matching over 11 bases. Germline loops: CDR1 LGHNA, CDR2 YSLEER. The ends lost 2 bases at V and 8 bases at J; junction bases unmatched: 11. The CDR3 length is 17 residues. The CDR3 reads CASSQWVAGGPPHEQFF. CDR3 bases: TGCGCCAGCAGCCAATGGGTAGCGGGAGGGCCCCCCCATGAGCAGTTCTTC.

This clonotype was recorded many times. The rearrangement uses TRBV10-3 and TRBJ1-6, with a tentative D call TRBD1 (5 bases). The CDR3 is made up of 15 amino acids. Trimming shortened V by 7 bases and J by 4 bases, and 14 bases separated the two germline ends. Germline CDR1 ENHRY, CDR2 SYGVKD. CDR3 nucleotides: TGTGCCATCACTGCAGGGCCCCTATATAATTCACCCCTCCACTTT. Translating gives CAITAGPLYNSPLHF.

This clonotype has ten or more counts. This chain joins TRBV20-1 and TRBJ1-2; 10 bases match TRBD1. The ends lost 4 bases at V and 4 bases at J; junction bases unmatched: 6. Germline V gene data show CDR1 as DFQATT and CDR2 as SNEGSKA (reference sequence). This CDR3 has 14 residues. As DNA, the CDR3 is TGCAGTGCTACAAGGGGACAGGGGATCTATGGCTACACCTTC. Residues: CSATRGQGIYGYTF.

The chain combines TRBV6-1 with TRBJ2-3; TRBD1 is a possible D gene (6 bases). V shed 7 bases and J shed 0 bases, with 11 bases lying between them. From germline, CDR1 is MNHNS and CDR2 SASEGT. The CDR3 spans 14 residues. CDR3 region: CASKTGLSTDTQYF. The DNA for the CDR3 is TGTGCCAGCAAAACAGGGCTTAGCACAGATACGCAGTATTTT.

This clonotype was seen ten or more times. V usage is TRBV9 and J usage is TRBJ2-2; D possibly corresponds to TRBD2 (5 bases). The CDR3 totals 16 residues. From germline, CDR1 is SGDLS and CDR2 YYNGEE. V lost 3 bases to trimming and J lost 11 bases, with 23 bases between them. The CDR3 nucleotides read TGTGCCAGCAGCGCCGCCGCCGGCCGAGGAGGTGTTGAGCTGTTTTTT. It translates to CASSAAAGRGGVELFF.

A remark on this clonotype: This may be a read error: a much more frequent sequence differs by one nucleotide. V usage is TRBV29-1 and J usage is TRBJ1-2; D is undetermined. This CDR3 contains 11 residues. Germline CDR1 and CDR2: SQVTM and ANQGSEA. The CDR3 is CSVASLYGDTF. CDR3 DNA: TGCAGCGTTGCCAGCCTCTATGGCGACACCTTC.

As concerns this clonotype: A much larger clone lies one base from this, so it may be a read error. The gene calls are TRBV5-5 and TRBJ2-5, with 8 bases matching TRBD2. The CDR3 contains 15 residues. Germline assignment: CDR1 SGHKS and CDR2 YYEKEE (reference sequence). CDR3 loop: CASSPGTSNQETQNF. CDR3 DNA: TGTGCCAGCAGTCCCGGGACTAGTAACCAAGAGACCCAGAACTTC.

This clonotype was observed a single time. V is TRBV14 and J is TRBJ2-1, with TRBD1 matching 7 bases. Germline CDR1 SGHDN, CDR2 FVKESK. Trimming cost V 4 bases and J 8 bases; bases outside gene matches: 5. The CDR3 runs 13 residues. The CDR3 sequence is CASSRGQADEQFF. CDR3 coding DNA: TGTGCCAGCAGCCGCGGACAGGCGGATGAGCAGTTCTTC.

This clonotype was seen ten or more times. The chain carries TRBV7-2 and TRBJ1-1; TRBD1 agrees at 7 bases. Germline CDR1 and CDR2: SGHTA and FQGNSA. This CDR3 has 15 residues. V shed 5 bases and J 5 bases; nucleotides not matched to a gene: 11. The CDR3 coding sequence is TGTGCCAGCAGCGCCACAGGGGACCCAACAACTGAAGCTTTCTTT. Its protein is CASSATGDPTTEAFF. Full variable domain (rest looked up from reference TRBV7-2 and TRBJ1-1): GAGVSQSPSNKVTEKGKDVELRCDPISGHTALYWYRQSLGQGLEFLIYFQGNSAPDKSGLPSDRFSAERTGGSVSTLTIQRTQQEDSAVYLCASSATGDPTTEAFFGQGTRLTVV.

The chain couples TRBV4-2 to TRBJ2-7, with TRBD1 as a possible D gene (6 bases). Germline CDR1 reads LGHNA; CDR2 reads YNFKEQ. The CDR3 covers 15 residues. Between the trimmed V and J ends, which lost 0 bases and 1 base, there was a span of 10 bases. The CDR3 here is CASSQDEGTSYEQYF. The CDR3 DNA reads TGTGCCAGCAGCCAAGACGAGGGGACATCCTACGAGCAGTACTTC.

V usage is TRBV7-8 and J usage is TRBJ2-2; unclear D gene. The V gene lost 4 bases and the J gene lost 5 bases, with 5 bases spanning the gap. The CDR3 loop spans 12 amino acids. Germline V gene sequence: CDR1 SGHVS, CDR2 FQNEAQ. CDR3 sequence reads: CASSSSTGELFF. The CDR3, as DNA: TGTGCCAGCAGCTCTAGTACCGGGGAGCTGTTTTTT.

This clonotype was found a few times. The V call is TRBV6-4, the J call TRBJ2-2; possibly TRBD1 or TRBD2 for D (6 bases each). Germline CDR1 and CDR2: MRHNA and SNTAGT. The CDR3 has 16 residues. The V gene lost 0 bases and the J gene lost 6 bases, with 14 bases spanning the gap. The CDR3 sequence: CASSDSPGAGAGELFF. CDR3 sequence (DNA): TGTGCCAGCAGTGACTCGCCGGGGGCGGGCGCCGGGGAGCTGTTTTTT.

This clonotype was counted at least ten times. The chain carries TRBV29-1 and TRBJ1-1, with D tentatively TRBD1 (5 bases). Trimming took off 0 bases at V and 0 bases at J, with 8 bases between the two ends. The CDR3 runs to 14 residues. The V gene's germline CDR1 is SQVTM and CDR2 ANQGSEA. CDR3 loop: CSVEEGGMNTEAFF. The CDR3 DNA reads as TGCAGCGTTGAAGAGGGGGGAATGAACACTGAAGCTTTCTTT.

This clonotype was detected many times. The CDR3 loop is CASSLSGLAIGEQFF. The DNA for the CDR3 is TGTGCCAGCAGTTTGTCGGGACTAGCGATCGGTGAGCAGTTCTTC. The chain recombines TRBV12-3 or TRBV12-4 with TRBJ2-1, with 10 bases matching TRBD2. The CDR3 has 15 amino acids. The V segment lost 3 bases and the J segment 9 bases; nucleotides outside the gene matches: 8.

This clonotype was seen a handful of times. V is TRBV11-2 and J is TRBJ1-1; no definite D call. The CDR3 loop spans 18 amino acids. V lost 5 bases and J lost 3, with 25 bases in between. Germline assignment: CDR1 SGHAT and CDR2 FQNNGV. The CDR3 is CASSPPLGRDRWDTEAFF. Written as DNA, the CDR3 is TGTGCCAGCAGCCCTCCCCTAGGGAGGGATCGTTGGGACACTGAAGCTTTCTTT.

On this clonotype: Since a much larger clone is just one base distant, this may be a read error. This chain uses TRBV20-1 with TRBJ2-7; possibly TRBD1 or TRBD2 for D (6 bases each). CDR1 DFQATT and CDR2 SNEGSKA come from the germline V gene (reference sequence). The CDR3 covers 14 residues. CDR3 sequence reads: CSARDEGGTYEQHF. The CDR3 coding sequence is TGCAGTGCTAGAGATGAGGGGGGAACCTACGAGCAGCACTTC.